Listed below are T cell receptor beta chains from one sample, sequenced in a study of T cell responses to AZD1222 COVID-19 vaccine. TCRdb keeps only in-frame clones here, not all; method: immunoSEQ multiplex PCR. Of more than 95,000 clones listed, more than 75% are singletons. The source was peripheral blood, collected on day 0 of AZD1222 vaccination. All receptors derive from an adult in good health. Each CDR3 is given with its conserved first and last residue. The order of the fields is J gene, D gene, V gene, clone size, CDR3 DNA, CDR3 protein. A D gene is named only where the DNA matches it firmly. Size is stated for part of the rows, as once, few or many counts, or as a class when the clone is expanded.

>TRBJ1-1|NA|TRBV20-1|NA
TGCAGTGCTGCCCGGGGAACTGAAGCTTTCTTT
CSAARGTEAFF
>TRBJ1-3|NA|TRBV30|once
TGTGCCTGGAGTGGGGCAGACGCCTCCTCTGGAAACACCATATATTTT
CAWSGADASSGNTIYF
>TRBJ2-7|NA|TRBV20-1|NA
TGCAGTGCTAGGTTACTGGACGAGCAGTACTTC
CSARLLDEQYF
>TRBJ1-4|TRBD1|TRBV10-3|NA
TGTGCCACCACGACAGGGTCTAATGAAAAACTGTTTTTT
CATTTGSNEKLFF
>TRBJ1-3|NA|TRBV5-1|NA
TGCGCCAGCAGCTTGACCGCTGCGGTCTCTGGAAACACCATATATTTT
CASSLTAAVSGNTIYF
>TRBJ1-1|TRBD1|TRBV3-1/TRBV3-2|NA
TGTGCCAGCAGCCAATACGGACAGGCGAACACTGAAGCTTTCTTT
CASSQYGQANTEAFF
>TRBJ2-2|NA|TRBV4-3|NA
TGCGCCAGCAGCCAAGGGCTGGCGGTCACCGGGGAGCTGTTTTTT
CASSQGLAVTGELFF
>TRBJ2-1|NA|TRBV9|NA
TGTGCCAGCAGCGTAGCTTTTGCTTACAATGAGCAGTTCTTC
CASSVAFAYNEQFF
>TRBJ2-6|TRBD1|TRBV3-1/TRBV3-2|NA
TGTGCCAGCAGCCCCCGACAGGGCCTAACTGGGGCCAACGTCCTGACTTTC
CASSPRQGLTGANVLTF
>TRBJ2-1|TRBD2|TRBV29-1|NA
TGCAGCATAGCGGGGGGGCGCGGTGAGCAGTTCTTC
CSIAGGRGEQFF
>TRBJ1-2|NA|TRBV6-4|NA
TGTGCCAGCAGTGACTGGATGAGCGGGAGCGTCTCTGGCTACACCTTC
CASSDWMSGSVSGYTF
>TRBJ1-2|NA|TRBV10-3|few
TGTGCCATCAGTGAAGGACTTCATGGCTACACCTTC
CAISEGLHGYTF
>TRBJ2-1|NA|TRBV19|NA
TGTGCCAGTAGTATTAGGGGTGAATCCTACAATGAGCAGTTCTTC
CASSIRGESYNEQFF
>TRBJ2-5|NA|TRBV27|NA
TGTGCCAGCACGAGGTCCCTCCAAGAGACCCAGTACTTC
CASTRSLQETQYF
>TRBJ1-1|NA|TRBV6-5|NA
TGTGCCAGCAGTTCCTTGGGACCGCCGAACACTGAAGCTTTCTTT
CASSSLGPPNTEAFF
>TRBJ2-1|NA|TRBV19|NA
TGTGCCAGTAGTAGTTTAGCTCCCAATGAGCAGTTCTTC
CASSSLAPNEQFF